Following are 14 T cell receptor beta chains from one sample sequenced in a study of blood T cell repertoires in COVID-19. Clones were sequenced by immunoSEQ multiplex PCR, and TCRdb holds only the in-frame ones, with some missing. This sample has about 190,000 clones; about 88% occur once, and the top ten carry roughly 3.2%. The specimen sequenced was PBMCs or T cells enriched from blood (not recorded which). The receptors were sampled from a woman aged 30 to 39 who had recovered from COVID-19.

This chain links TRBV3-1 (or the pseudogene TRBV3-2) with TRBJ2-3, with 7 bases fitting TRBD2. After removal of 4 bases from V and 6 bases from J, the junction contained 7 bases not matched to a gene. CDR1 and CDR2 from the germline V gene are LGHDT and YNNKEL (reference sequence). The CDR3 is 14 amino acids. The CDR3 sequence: CASSLGLGGDTQYF. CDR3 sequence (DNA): TGTGCCAGCAGCCTCGGACTAGGTGGTGATACGCAGTATTTT.

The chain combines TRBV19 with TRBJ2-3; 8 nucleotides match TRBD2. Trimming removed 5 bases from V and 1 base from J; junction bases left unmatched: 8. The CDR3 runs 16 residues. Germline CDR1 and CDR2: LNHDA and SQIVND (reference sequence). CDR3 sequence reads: CASSVRGSGGTDTQYF. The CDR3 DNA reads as TGTGCCAGTAGTGTCCGGGGTAGCGGGGGCACAGATACGCAGTATTTT.

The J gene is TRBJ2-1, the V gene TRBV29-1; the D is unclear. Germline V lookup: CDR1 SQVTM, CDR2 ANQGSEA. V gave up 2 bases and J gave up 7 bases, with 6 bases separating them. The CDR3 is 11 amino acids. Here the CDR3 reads CSVERVNEQFF. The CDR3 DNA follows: TGCAGCGTTGAAAGAGTAAATGAGCAGTTCTTC.

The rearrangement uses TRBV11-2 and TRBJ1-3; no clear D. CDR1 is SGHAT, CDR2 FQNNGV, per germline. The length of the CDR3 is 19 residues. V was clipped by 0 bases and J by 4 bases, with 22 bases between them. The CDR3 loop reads CASSLDRTEFLRGGNTIYF. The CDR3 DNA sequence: TGTGCCAGCAGCTTAGATCGTACAGAGTTCCTCCGAGGGGGAAACACCATATATTTT.

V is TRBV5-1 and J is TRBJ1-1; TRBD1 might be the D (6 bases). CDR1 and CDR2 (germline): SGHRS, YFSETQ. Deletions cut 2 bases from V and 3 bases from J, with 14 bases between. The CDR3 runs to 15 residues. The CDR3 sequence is CASSFAGAFYTEAFF. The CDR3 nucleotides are TGCGCCAGCAGCTTTGCGGGGGCCTTTTACACTGAAGCTTTCTTT. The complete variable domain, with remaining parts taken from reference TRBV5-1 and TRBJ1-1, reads KAGVTQTPRYLIKTRGQQVTLSCSPISGHRSVSWYQQTPGQGLQFLFEYFSETQRNKGNFPGRFSGRQFSNSRSEMNVSTLELGDSALYLCASSFAGAFYTEAFFGQGTRLTVV.

The chain's CDR3 is CASSIVGEGGYTF. The CDR3 region has the DNA TGTGCCAGTAGTATAGTGGGAGAAGGGGGCTACACCTTC. V usage is TRBV19 and J usage is TRBJ1-2, with D unresolved. Germline V gives CDR1 LNHDA, CDR2 SQIVND (reference sequence). This CDR3 contains 13 residues. V lost 1 base and J lost 8, with 11 bases in between.

This CDR3 reads CATKGTGQETQYF. As DNA, the CDR3 is TGTGCCACCAAAGGTACGGGGCAAGAGACCCAGTACTTC. The chain joins TRBV15 to TRBJ2-5; possible D gene TRBD2, 5 bases. Germline assignment: CDR1 LNHNV and CDR2 YYDKDF (reference sequence). This CDR3 spans 13 amino acids. V was clipped by 7 bases and J by 2 bases, with 11 bases between them.

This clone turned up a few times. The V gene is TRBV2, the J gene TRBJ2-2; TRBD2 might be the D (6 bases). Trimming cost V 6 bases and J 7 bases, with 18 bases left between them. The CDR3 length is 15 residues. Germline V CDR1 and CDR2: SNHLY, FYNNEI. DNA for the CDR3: TGTGCCAGCAGGCGGGGACCGAGTGTAAACGGGGAGCTGTTTTTT. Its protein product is CASRRGPSVNGELFF.

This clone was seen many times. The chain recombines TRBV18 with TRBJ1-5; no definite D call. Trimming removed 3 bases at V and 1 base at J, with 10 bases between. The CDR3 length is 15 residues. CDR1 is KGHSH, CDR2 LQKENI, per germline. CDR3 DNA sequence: TGTGCCAGCTCACCTGGAGCGGCGAGCAATCAGCCCCAGCATTTT. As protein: CASSPGAASNQPQHF.

This CDR3 is CATSRDKGRGEQPQHF. DNA for the CDR3: TGTGCCACCAGCAGAGATAAGGGCAGGGGAGAGCAGCCCCAGCATTTT. The V and J genes are TRBV15 and TRBJ1-5, with a possible D match to TRBD1 (6 bases). Trimming cost V 0 bases and J 7 bases, with 16 bases left between them. From germline, CDR1 is LNHNV and CDR2 YYDKDF (reference sequence). The CDR3 spans 16 residues. The whole variable domain, filled in from reference TRBV15 and TRBJ1-5, reads DAMVIQNPRYQVTQFGKPVTLSCSQTLNHNVMYWYQQKSSQAPKLLFHYYDKDFNNEADTPDNFQSRRPNTSFCFLDIRSPGLGDTAMYLCATSRDKGRGEQPQHFGDGTRLSIL.

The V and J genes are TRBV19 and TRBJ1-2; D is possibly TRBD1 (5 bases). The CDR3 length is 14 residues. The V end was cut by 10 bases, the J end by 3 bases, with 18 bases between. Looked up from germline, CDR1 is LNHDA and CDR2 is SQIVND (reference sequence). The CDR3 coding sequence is TGTGCCACCAATAGGGTGGGGCAGGACTATGGCTACACCTTC. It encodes CATNRVGQDYGYTF. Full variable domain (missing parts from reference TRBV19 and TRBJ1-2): DGGITQSPKYLFRKEGQNVTLSCEQNLNHDAMYWYRQDPGQGLRLIYYSQIVNDFQKGDIAEGYSVSREKKESFPLTVTSAQKNPTAFYLCATNRVGQDYGYTFGSGTRLTVV.

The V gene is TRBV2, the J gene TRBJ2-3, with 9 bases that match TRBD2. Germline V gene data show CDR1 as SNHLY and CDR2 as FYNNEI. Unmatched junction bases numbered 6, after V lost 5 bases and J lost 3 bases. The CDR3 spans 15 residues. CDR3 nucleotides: TGTGCCAGCAGTCGAGCGGGAGGATTGACAGATACGCAGTATTTT. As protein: CASSRAGGLTDTQYF.

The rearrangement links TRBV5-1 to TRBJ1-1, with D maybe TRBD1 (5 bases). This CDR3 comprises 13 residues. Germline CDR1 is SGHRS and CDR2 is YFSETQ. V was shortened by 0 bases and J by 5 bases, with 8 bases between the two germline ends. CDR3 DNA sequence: TGCGCCAGCAGCTTGGGGCCAGGGACTGAAGCTTTCTTT. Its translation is CASSLGPGTEAFF.

The CDR3 here is CAWSVGTVNTEAFF. CDR3 nucleotide sequence: TGTGCCTGGAGTGTAGGGACAGTGAACACTGAAGCTTTCTTT. The V call is TRBV30, the J call TRBJ1-1; 7 bases agree with TRBD1. This CDR3 spans 14 amino acids. Trimming removed 0 bases from V and 0 bases from J; junction bases left unmatched: 1. Germline-derived CDR1 and CDR2 are GTSNPN and SVGIG (reference sequence). Variable domain in full (rest from reference TRBV30 and TRBJ1-1): SQTIHQWPATLVQPVGSPLSLECTVEGTSNPNLYWYRQAAGRGLQLLFYSVGIGQISSEVPQNLSASRPQDRQFILSSKKLLLSDSGFYLCAWSVGTVNTEAFFGQGTRLTVV.